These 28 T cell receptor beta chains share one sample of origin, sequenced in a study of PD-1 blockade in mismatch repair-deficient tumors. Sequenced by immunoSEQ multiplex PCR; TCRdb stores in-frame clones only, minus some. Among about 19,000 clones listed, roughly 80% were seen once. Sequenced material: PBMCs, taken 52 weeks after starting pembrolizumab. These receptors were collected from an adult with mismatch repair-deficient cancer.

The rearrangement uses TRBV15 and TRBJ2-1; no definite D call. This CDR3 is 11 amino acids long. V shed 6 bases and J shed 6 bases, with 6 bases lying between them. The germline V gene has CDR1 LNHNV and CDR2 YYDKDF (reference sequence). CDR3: CATRTLNEQFF. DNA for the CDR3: TGTGCCACCAGGACACTCAATGAGCAGTTCTTC.

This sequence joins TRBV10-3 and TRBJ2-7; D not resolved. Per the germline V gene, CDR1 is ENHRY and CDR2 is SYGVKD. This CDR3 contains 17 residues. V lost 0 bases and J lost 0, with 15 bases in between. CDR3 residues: CAISESPTPRPSYEQYF. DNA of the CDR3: TGTGCCATCAGTGAGTCGCCGACTCCCCGACCCTCCTACGAGCAGTACTTC.

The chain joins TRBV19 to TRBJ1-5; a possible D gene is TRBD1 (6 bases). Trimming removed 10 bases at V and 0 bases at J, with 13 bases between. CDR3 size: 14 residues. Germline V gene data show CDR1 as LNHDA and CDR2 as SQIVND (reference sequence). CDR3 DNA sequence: TGTGCCACCCACAGGGATAATAGCAATCAGCCCCAGCATTTT. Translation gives CATHRDNSNQPQHF. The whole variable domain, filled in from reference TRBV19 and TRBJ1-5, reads DGGITQSPKYLFRKEGQNVTLSCEQNLNHDAMYWYRQDPGQGLRLIYYSQIVNDFQKGDIAEGYSVSREKKESFPLTVTSAQKNPTAFYLCATHRDNSNQPQHFGDGTRLSIL.

The CDR3 here is CASSLGLSNQPQHF. In nucleotides, the CDR3 is TGTGCCAGCAGCTTAGGACTCAGCAATCAGCCCCAGCATTTT. This sequence joins TRBV7-2 and TRBJ1-5; D unclear. V was trimmed by 1 base and J by 1 base, leaving 5 bases between them. Germline V gene data show CDR1 as SGHTA and CDR2 as FQGNSA. This CDR3 region has 14 residues.

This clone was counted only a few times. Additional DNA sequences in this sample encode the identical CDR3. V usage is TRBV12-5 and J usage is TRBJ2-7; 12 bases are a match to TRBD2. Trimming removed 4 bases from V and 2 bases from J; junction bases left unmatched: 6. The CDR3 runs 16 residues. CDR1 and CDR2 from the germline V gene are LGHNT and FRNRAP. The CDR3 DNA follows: TGTGCTAGTGGTTCCGGACTAGCGGGGCCTACCTACGAGCAGTACTTC. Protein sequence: CASGSGLAGPTYEQYF.

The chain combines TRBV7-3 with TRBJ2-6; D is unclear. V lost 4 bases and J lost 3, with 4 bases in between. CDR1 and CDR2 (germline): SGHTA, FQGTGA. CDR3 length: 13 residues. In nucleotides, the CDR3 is TGTGCCAGCAGCTCCCTTGGGGCCAACGTCCTGACTTTC. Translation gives CASSSLGANVLTF.

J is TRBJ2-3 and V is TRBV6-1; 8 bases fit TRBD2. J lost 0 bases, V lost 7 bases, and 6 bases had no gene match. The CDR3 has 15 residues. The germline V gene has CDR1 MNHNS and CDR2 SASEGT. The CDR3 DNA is TGTGCCAGCAAGGGACTAGTTCTAAGCACAGATACGCAGTATTTT. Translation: CASKGLVLSTDTQYF.

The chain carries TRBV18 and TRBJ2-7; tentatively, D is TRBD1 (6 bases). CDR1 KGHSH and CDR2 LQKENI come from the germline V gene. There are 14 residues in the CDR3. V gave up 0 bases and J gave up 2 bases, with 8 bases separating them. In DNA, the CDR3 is TGTGCCAGCTCACCACCCGGGACAACCTACGAGCAGTACTTC. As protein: CASSPPGTTYEQYF.

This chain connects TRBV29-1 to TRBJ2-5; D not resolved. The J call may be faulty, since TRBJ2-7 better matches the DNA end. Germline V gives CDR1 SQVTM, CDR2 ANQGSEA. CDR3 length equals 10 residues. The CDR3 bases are TGCAGCGTTGTAGTCTACGAGCAGTACTTC. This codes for CSVVVYEQYF.

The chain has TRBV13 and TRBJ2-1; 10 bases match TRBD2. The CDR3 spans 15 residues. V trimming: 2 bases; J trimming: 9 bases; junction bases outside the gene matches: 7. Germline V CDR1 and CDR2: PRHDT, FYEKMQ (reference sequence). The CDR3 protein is CASSLRLAGVGEQFF. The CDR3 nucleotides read TGTGCCAGCAGCTTAAGGCTAGCGGGAGTAGGTGAGCAGTTCTTC.

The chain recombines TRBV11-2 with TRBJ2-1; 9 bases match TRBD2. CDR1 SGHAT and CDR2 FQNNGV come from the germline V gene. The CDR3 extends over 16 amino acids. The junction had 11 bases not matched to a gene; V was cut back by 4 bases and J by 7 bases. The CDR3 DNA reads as TGTGCCAGCAGCTCCATAGCGGGAGACCGTTGGAATGAGCAGTTCTTC. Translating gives CASSSIAGDRWNEQFF.

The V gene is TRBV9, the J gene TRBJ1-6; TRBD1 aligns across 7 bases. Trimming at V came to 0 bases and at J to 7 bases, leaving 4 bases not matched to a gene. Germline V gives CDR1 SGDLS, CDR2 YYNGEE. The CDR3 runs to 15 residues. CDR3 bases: TGTGCCAGCAGCGTAGAGCCCAGGGGGAATTCACCCCTCCACTTT. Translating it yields CASSVEPRGNSPLHF.

CDR3 coding DNA: TGTGCCAGTAGTTTCTCGGAGGGGATCCCTGAAGCTTTCTTT. It encodes CASSFSEGIPEAFF. V usage is TRBV19 and J usage is TRBJ1-1, with a weak D call TRBD1 (5 bases). The length of the CDR3 is 14 residues. Trimming took 5 bases from V and 6 from J, leaving 16 bases between them. Germline V gene data show CDR1 as LNHDA and CDR2 as SQIVND (reference sequence).

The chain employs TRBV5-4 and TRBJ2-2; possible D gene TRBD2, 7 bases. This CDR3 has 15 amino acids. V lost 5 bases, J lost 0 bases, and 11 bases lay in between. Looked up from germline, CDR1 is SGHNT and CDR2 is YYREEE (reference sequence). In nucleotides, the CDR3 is TGTGCCAGCAGGCGGGGGCTCGCGAACACCGGGGAGCTGTTTTTT. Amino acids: CASRRGLANTGELFF.

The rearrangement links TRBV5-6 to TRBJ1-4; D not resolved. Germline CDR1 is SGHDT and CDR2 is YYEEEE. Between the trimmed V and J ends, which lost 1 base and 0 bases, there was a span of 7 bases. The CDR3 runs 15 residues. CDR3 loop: CASSLTTSTNEKLFF. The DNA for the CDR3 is TGTGCCAGCAGCTTGACTACCTCAACTAATGAAAAACTGTTTTTT. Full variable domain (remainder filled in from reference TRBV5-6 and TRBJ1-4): DAGVTQSPTHLIKTRGQQVTLRCSPKSGHDTVSWYQQALGQGPQFIFQYYEEEERQRGNFPDRFSGHQFPNYSSELNVNALLLGDSALYLCASSLTTSTNEKLFFGSGTQLSVL.

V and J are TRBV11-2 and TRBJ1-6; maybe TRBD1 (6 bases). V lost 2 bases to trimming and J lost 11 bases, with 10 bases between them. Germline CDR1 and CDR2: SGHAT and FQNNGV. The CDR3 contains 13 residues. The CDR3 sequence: CASSLSQGTPLHF. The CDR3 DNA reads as TGTGCCAGCAGCTTATCACAGGGTACACCCCTCCACTTT.

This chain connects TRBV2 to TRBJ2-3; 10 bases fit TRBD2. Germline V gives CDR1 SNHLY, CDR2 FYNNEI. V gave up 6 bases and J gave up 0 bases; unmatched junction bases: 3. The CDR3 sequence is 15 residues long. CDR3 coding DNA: TGTGCCAGCAGGGAGACTAGCGGGAGCACAGATACGCAGTATTTT. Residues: CASRETSGSTDTQYF.

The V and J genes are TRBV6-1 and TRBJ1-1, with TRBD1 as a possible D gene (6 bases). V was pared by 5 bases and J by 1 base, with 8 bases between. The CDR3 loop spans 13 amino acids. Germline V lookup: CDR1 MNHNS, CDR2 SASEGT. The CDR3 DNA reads TGTGCCAGCAGTAAACAGGGGAACACTGAAGCTTTCTTT. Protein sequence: CASSKQGNTEAFF.

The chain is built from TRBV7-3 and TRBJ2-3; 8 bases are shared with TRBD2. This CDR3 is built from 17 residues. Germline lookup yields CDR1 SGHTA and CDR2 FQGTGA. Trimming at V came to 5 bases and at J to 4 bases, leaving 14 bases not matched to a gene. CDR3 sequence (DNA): TGTGCCAGCAGCCAACCTTTCGAAGCGGGAGTACCAGATACGCAGTATTTT. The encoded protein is CASSQPFEAGVPDTQYF.

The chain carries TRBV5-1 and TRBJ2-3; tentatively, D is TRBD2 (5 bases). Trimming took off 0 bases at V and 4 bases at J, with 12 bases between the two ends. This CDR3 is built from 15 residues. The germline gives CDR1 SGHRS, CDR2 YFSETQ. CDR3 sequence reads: CASSLVGLLSDTQYF. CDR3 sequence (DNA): TGCGCCAGCAGCTTGGTTGGACTTTTATCAGATACGCAGTATTTT.

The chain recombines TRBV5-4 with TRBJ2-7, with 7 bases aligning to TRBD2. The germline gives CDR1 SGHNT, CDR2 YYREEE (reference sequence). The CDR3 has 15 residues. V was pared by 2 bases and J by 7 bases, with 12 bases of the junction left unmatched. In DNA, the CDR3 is TGTGCCAGCAGCTTCTCTAGCGGCCCGCGGGGAGAGCAGTACTTC. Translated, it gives CASSFSSGPRGEQYF.

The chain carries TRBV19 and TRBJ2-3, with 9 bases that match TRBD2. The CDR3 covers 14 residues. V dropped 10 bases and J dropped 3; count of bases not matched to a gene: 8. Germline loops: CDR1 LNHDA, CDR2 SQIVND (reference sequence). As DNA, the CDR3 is TGTGCCACCGTTAGCGGGAGATTGACAGATACGCAGTATTTT. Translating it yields CATVSGRLTDTQYF.

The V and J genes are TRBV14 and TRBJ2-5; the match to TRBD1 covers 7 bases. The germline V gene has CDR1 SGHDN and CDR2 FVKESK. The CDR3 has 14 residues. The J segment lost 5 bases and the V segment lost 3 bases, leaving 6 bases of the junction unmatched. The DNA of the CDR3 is TGTGCCAGCAGCCAGACGACAGGGTGGGAGACCCAGTACTTC. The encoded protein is CASSQTTGWETQYF.

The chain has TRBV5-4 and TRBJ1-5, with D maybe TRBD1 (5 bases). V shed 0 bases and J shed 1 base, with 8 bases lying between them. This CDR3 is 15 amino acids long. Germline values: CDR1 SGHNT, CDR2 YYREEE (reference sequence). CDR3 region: CASSLGGGSNQPQHF. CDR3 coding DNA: TGTGCCAGCAGCTTGGGGGGGGGAAGCAATCAGCCCCAGCATTTT.

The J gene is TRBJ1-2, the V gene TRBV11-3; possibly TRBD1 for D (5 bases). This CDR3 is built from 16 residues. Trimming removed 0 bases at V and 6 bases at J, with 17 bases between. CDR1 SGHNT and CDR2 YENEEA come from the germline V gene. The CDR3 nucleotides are TGTGCCAGCAGCTTAGACCCCAAGGGGCAGTTAGATGGCTACACCTTC. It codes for CASSLDPKGQLDGYTF.

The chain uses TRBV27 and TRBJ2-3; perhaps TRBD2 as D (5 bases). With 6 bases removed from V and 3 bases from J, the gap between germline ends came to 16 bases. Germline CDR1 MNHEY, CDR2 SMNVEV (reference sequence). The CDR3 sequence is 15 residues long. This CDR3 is CASRDQLGVTDTQYF. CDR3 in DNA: TGTGCCAGCAGGGATCAACTAGGAGTGACAGATACGCAGTATTTT.

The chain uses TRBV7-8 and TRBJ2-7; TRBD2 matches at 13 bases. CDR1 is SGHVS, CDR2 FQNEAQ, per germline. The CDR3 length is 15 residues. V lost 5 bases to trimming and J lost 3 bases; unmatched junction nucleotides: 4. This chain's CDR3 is CASSAGTSGDYEQYF. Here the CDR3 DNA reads TGTGCCAGCAGCGCAGGGACTAGCGGGGACTACGAGCAGTACTTC.

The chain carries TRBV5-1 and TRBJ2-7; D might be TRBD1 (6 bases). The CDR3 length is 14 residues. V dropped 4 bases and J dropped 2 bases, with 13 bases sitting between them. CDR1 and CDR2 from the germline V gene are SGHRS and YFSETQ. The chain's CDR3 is CASSPGWTAYEQYF. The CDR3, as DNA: TGCGCCAGCAGCCCCGGATGGACAGCCTACGAGCAGTACTTC.